This T cell receptor (beta chain) was retrieved from a study of blood T cell repertoires in COVID-19. Study background: The origin of the acute and convalescent COVID-19 samples was the United States, Italy and Spain.

V gave up 6 bases and J gave up 5 bases, with 3 bases separating them. Per germline, CDR1 LNHDA and CDR2 SQIVND (reference sequence). The CDR3 contains 10 residues. Authors' processing steps: Amplification of reference gene primers provided the estimated nucleated cell counts. Sequencing was performed with immunoSEQ multiplex PCR; in TCRdb, only in-frame clones are kept and a portion is missing. V, J and clone size derive from that table, while D and trimming were established from the DNA sequence. The data show 210,000 or so clones, about 83% seen once. The specimen sequenced was peripheral blood. The clonotype was recovered from a woman between 65 and 79 years old with active or convalescent COVID-19. The chain carries TRBV19 and TRBJ2-3; the D is unclear. The DNA for the CDR3 is TGTGCCAGTAGCCTAGATACGCAGTATTTT. Protein sequence: CASSLDTQYF.